This T cell receptor beta chain was recorded in a study of cytomegalovirus exposure and HLA in healthy donors. Remarks on this clone: Its antigen is as yet unknown.

PCR involved 60 Vbeta and 13 Jbeta primers. TCRdb's copy holds only in-frame clones and misses some; the assay was immunoSEQ multiplex PCR. The data show under 85,000 clones, around 76% seen once. This CDR3 has 14 residues. Germline assignment: CDR1 SGHRS and CDR2 YFSETQ. The ends were cut back, 2 bases at V and 0 bases at J, with 9 bases in the middle. Study conclusions and caveats: The sole available immune exposure information was CMV serostatus.

The TCR was taken from a woman aged 25 to 39 in good health and CMV-seropositive. Sequencing was carried out using PBMCs. The J gene is TRBJ2-7, the V gene TRBV5-1, with D perhaps matching TRBD2 (6 bases). The CDR3, as DNA: TGCGCCAGCAGCTTCGGGGGTAGCTCCTACGAGCAGTACTTC. This translates into CASSFGGSSYEQYF.